These 30 T cell receptor beta chains share one sample of origin, sequenced in a study of T cells in localized non-small cell lung cancer. Sequenced by immunoSEQ multiplex PCR; TCRdb stores in-frame clones only, minus some. The data hold tens of thousands of clones, with about 91% observed a single time. The sequences come from peripheral blood mononuclear cells, collected before any cancer treatment. All receptors come from a female donor aged 60 or older with stage II lung adenocarcinoma.

V is TRBV6-6 and J is TRBJ1-3; D gene unclear. Germline V gene sequence: CDR1 MNHNY, CDR2 SVGAGI (reference sequence). Trimming shortened V by 4 bases and J by 4 bases, and 5 bases separated the two germline ends. This CDR3 spans 12 amino acids. The chain's CDR3 is CASSLSGNTIYF. CDR3 DNA: TGTGCCAGCAGTTTGTCCGGAAACACCATATATTTT.

This clone was detected a few times. V usage is TRBV7-2 and J usage is TRBJ1-5; possible D gene TRBD1, 5 bases. The CDR3 runs 15 residues. Trimming removed 4 bases at V and 2 bases at J, with 12 bases between. Germline V gene data show CDR1 as SGHTA and CDR2 as FQGNSA. The CDR3 region has the DNA TGTGCCAGCAGCTCCCAGGGTCATGGCAATCAGCCCCAGCATTTT. Protein: CASSSQGHGNQPQHF.

The chain joins TRBV27 to TRBJ1-4; 8 bases are a match to TRBD1. Germline CDR1 MNHEY, CDR2 SMNVEV (reference sequence). The CDR3 is made up of 15 amino acids. The trim removed 3 bases at V and 4 bases at J, leaving 4 bases unmatched. The CDR3 spells CASSLGQEHNEKLFF. CDR3 DNA: TGTGCCAGCAGTTTGGGACAGGAACATAATGAAAAACTGTTTTTT.

In this sample, this clone turned up a few times. The J gene is TRBJ2-1, the V gene TRBV11-3; TRBD2 matches 7 bases. The CDR3 runs to 15 residues. Germline V gene data show CDR1 as SGHNT and CDR2 as YENEEA. J gave up 5 bases and V 0 bases, and 4 bases lay outside the gene matches. The DNA of the CDR3 is TGTGCCAGCAGCTTAGAGGGCGGGAGCCACAATGAGCAGTTCTTC. Its translation is CASSLEGGSHNEQFF.

This rearrangement joins TRBV7-3 to TRBJ2-3, with 13 bases fitting TRBD2. V gave up 5 bases and J gave up 4 bases; unmatched junction bases: 3. The germline gives CDR1 SGHTA, CDR2 FQGTGA. This CDR3 is built from 15 residues. In DNA form, the CDR3 reads TGTGCCAGCAGCCCAGGACTAGCGGGAGCAGATACGCAGTATTTT. This sequence encodes CASSPGLAGADTQYF.

The chain employs TRBV28 and TRBJ1-3; no clear D gene. Germline V CDR1 and CDR2: MDHEN, SYDVKM. With 3 bases removed from V and 0 bases from J, the gap between germline ends came to 6 bases. This CDR3 is built from 14 residues. The CDR3 sequence: CASSLSSSGNTIYF. The CDR3 DNA follows: TGTGCCAGCAGTTTGTCCTCCTCTGGAAACACCATATATTTT.

The CDR3 DNA reads TGCGCCAGCAGCTTACAGACAGGCAGATCCTTGGGCAATGAGCAGTTCTTC. Its translation is CASSLQTGRSLGNEQFF. This chain connects TRBV5-1 to TRBJ2-1; TRBD1 might be the D (6 bases). Trimming shortened V by 2 bases and J by 6 bases, and 21 bases separated the two germline ends. From germline, CDR1 is SGHRS and CDR2 YFSETQ. This CDR3 comprises 17 residues.

The V gene is TRBV28, the J gene TRBJ1-2; tentatively, D is TRBD1 (5 bases). Trimming pared 3 bases from V and 4 bases from J, leaving 15 bases between. Germline CDR1 reads MDHEN; CDR2 reads SYDVKM. The CDR3 consists of 15 residues. The CDR3 DNA reads as TGTGCCAGCAGTTTCGGAGACAGAGCTCGCTATGGCTACACCTTC. Translating it yields CASSFGDRARYGYTF.

The J gene is TRBJ1-1, the V gene TRBV2; D call uncertain. V lost 6 bases, J lost 0 bases, and 11 bases lay in between. The CDR3 length is 14 residues. Germline assignment: CDR1 SNHLY and CDR2 FYNNEI. CDR3 loop: CASRATDMNTEAFF. The CDR3 nucleotides read TGTGCCAGCAGGGCAACAGATATGAACACTGAAGCTTTCTTT.

This chain connects TRBV10-1 to TRBJ2-3; D unclear. The CDR3 extends over 15 amino acids. V lost 0 bases to trimming and J lost 1 base, with 8 bases between them. Germline V gene sequence: CDR1 WNHNN, CDR2 SYGVQD (reference sequence). This CDR3 is CASSESSIGTDTQYF. The CDR3 region has the DNA TGCGCCAGCAGTGAGTCGAGTATCGGCACAGATACGCAGTATTTT.

The rearrangement joins TRBV6-5 to TRBJ2-7, with D unclear. The CDR3 extends over 13 amino acids. Per the germline V gene, CDR1 is MNHEY and CDR2 is SVGAGI. Trimming took off 6 bases at V and 0 bases at J, with 9 bases between the two ends. This CDR3 reads CASRFSSSYEQYF. CDR3 bases: TGTGCCAGCAGGTTTTCGAGCTCCTACGAGCAGTACTTC.

The gene calls are TRBV6-5 and TRBJ1-6, with a possible D match to TRBD1 (6 bases). Trimming removed 2 bases from V and 10 bases from J, with 15 bases in between. This CDR3 is 15 amino acids long. The germline gives CDR1 MNHEY, CDR2 SVGAGI. This CDR3 reads CASSYTQGLESPLHF. In nucleotides, the CDR3 is TGTGCCAGCAGTTACACCCAGGGGTTAGAATCACCCCTCCACTTT.

The chain carries TRBV7-2 and TRBJ1-5, with TRBD1 as a possible D gene (6 bases). Trimming removed 1 base from V and 2 bases from J, with 9 bases in between. The CDR3 runs 15 residues. Germline CDR1 SGHTA, CDR2 FQGNSA. CDR3 sequence: CASSLEGHRNQPQHF. Here the CDR3 DNA reads TGTGCCAGCAGCTTAGAGGGACATCGCAATCAGCCCCAGCATTTT.

This chain joins TRBV11-2 and TRBJ2-5; TRBD1 matches at 8 bases. Germline CDR1 and CDR2: SGHAT and FQNNGV. The CDR3 totals 15 residues. V was clipped by 3 bases and J by 1 base; unmatched bases: 4. For the CDR3, the DNA is TGTGCCAGCAGCTTTGACAGGGGCGCCCAAGAGACCCAGTACTTC. It translates to CASSFDRGAQETQYF.

The J gene is TRBJ2-3, the V gene TRBV5-1; TRBD2 agrees at 8 bases. The germline CDR1 and CDR2 sequences are SGHRS and YFSETQ. Trimming cost V 0 bases and J 3 bases; bases outside gene matches: 6. The CDR3 has 16 residues. CDR3 in amino acids: CASSLGGSGTTDTQYF. CDR3 sequence (DNA): TGCGCCAGCAGCTTGGGGGGTAGCGGGACTACAGATACGCAGTATTTT.

CDR3 region: CASSSYGANQAQHF. The CDR3, as DNA: TGTGCCAGCAGCTCCTACGGGGCAAATCAAGCCCAGCATTTT. The chain carries TRBV7-2 and TRBJ1-5, with D tentatively TRBD1 (5 bases). The germline V and J ends were trimmed by 4 bases and 11 bases, with 18 bases remaining between them. This CDR3 comprises 14 residues. The germline gives CDR1 SGHTA, CDR2 FQGNSA.

The rearrangement links TRBV11-3 to TRBJ2-3, with TRBD2 identical over 8 bases. The CDR3 extends over 14 amino acids. With V trimmed by 5 bases and J by 4 bases, 5 bases remained unmatched. CDR1 and CDR2 from the germline V gene are SGHNT and YENEEA. CDR3: CASSRTAGADTQYF. DNA of the CDR3: TGTGCCAGCAGCCGGACAGCGGGAGCAGATACGCAGTATTTT.

This clone was seen a single time. The rearrangement uses TRBV14 and TRBJ1-6, with D uncertain. Germline V lookup: CDR1 SGHDN, CDR2 FVKESK. Trimming took off 0 bases at V and 7 bases at J, with 16 bases between the two ends. The CDR3 totals 17 residues. CDR3 in amino acids: CASSQESRHSFNSPLHF. The CDR3 region has the DNA TGTGCCAGCAGCCAAGAGAGTAGGCACAGTTTCAATTCACCCCTCCACTTT.

J is TRBJ2-1 and V is TRBV6-1, with D unclear. Per the germline V gene, CDR1 is MNHNS and CDR2 is SASEGT. This CDR3 has 13 residues. The V end lost 8 bases, the J end lost 7 bases, and 15 bases lay between the germline ends. The CDR3, as DNA: TGTGCCAGCTCAGTCATGGGCAGAAATGAGCAGTTCTTC. This translates into CASSVMGRNEQFF.

This clone was found once. The CDR3 DNA is TGCGCCAGCAGCTTGGCGGGAAGCACAGATACGCAGTATTTT. This encodes CASSLAGSTDTQYF. The chain couples TRBV5-1 to TRBJ2-3; maybe TRBD2 (5 bases). The ends were cut back, 0 bases at V and 0 bases at J, with 5 bases in the middle. CDR3 length equals 14 residues. The germline gives CDR1 SGHRS, CDR2 YFSETQ.

The chain recombines TRBV9 with TRBJ1-2; D is undetermined. The germline gives CDR1 SGDLS, CDR2 YYNGEE. This CDR3 is built from 17 residues. V was cut by 4 bases and J by 2 bases, with 21 bases left in between. The CDR3 is CASSSSGNTASNYGYTF. CDR3 DNA sequence: TGTGCCAGCAGCTCTTCGGGGAACACCGCATCCAACTATGGCTACACCTTC.

The chain employs TRBV6-6 and TRBJ1-4; D is unresolved. Germline assignment: CDR1 MNHNY and CDR2 SVGAGI (reference sequence). This CDR3 has 15 residues. V lost 2 bases and J 5 bases, leaving 12 bases between the germline ends. The CDR3 bases are TGTGCCAGCAGTTACCGGGCAAAGATCAATGAAAAACTGTTTTTT. It yields the protein CASSYRAKINEKLFF.

This rearrangement joins TRBV7-9 to TRBJ2-1; D may be TRBD1 or TRBD2 (5 bases each). V was trimmed by 7 bases and J by 6 bases, leaving 13 bases between them. Germline values: CDR1 SEHNR, CDR2 FQNEAQ (reference sequence). CDR3 length equals 13 residues. The CDR3 region is CASTQGRINEQFF. In nucleotides, the CDR3 is TGTGCCAGCACCCAGGGACGAATCAATGAGCAGTTCTTC.

The chain has TRBV4-3 and TRBJ1-4, with TRBD1 matching over 8 bases. Per the germline V gene, CDR1 is LGHNA and CDR2 is YSLEER. The CDR3 is made up of 15 amino acids. V lost 1 base and J lost 5; bases outside the gene matches: 3. This CDR3 reads CASSQVGTGNEKLFF. CDR3 bases: TGCGCCAGCAGCCAAGTGGGGACAGGAAATGAAAAACTGTTTTTT.

This CDR3 is CASSGQFSSYNEQFF. The CDR3 DNA reads as TGTGCCAGCAGCGGACAGTTTAGCTCCTACAATGAGCAGTTCTTC. This chain connects TRBV21-1 to TRBJ2-1; the table's D gene call, TRBD1, was not cross checked with the DNA. TRBV21-1 is flagged as a pseudogene. CDR3 length: 15 amino acids.

V gene TRBV29-1 combines with J gene TRBJ2-7, with 7 positions matching TRBD2. The germline CDR1 and CDR2 sequences are SQVTM and ANQGSEA. After removal of 6 bases from V and 4 bases from J, the junction contained 9 bases not matched to a gene. This CDR3 comprises 13 residues. DNA of the CDR3: TGCAGCGTGGAGGGGACTACTCCGTACGAGCAGTACTTC. Translated, it gives CSVEGTTPYEQYF.

V gene TRBV27 combines with J gene TRBJ1-5; no firm D call. Germline CDR1 MNHEY, CDR2 SMNVEV (reference sequence). Trimming removed 8 bases at V and 3 bases at J, with 14 bases between. The CDR3 totals 14 residues. The CDR3 region is CASPLRRVNQPQHF. DNA of the CDR3: TGTGCCAGCCCCTTAAGAAGGGTCAATCAGCCCCAGCATTTT.

The chain uses TRBV7-9 and TRBJ1-5; TRBD1 might be the D (5 bases). Trimming pared 1 base from V and 5 bases from J, leaving 9 bases between. Looked up from germline, CDR1 is SEHNR and CDR2 is FQNEAQ (reference sequence). The CDR3 length is 14 residues. This CDR3 is CASSLVGGYQPQHF. The CDR3 coding sequence is TGTGCCAGCAGCTTAGTGGGGGGGTATCAGCCCCAGCATTTT.

This clone came up once. The rearrangement joins TRBV7-9 to TRBJ2-1; D perhaps matches TRBD2 (6 bases). Germline-derived CDR1 and CDR2 are SEHNR and FQNEAQ (reference sequence). The CDR3 sequence is 13 residues long. With 4 bases removed from V and 9 bases from J, the gap between germline ends came to 13 bases. Written as DNA, the CDR3 is TGTGCCAGCAGCTCCATCCTCGGGAGTGAGCAGTTCTTC. Protein: CASSSILGSEQFF.

This rearrangement joins TRBV7-2 to TRBJ1-3, with D possibly matching TRBD1 (5 bases). V was cut by 5 bases and J by 2 bases, with 7 bases left in between. This CDR3 is built from 13 residues. CDR1 SGHTA and CDR2 FQGNSA come from the germline V gene. CDR3 bases: TGTGCCAGCAGCCTGGGGGCTGGAAACACCATATATTTT. As protein: CASSLGAGNTIYF.